This entry lists 12 T cell receptor beta chains sequenced from one sample in a study of cytomegalovirus exposure and HLA in healthy donors. The PCR made use of 60 Vbeta and 13 Jbeta primers. Some clones are missing from TCRdb's copy, which holds only in-frame ones; the method was immunoSEQ multiplex PCR. The sample includes about 200,000 clones, roughly 79% seen only once; the top ten take around 1.8%. Sequencing was carried out using PBMCs. These receptors were obtained from a man younger than 35 in good health and CMV-seronegative.

The CDR3, as DNA: TGTGCCAGCTTGACAGGGCGCGCGAAAAAGACCCAGTACTTC. This translates into CASLTGRAKKTQYF. The chain couples TRBV2 to TRBJ2-5, with TRBD1 matching 7 bases. The CDR3 is 14 residues long. The J segment lost 6 bases and the V segment lost 8 bases, leaving 12 bases of the junction unmatched. CDR1 and CDR2 from the germline V gene are SNHLY and FYNNEI.

The chain uses TRBV4-3 and TRBJ1-6; D is unclear. Germline CDR1 is LGHNA and CDR2 is YSLEER. Trimming took off 1 base at V and 14 bases at J, with 15 bases between the two ends. The CDR3 spans 14 residues. CDR3 loop: CASSQATAATALHF. The CDR3 coding sequence is TGCGCCAGCAGCCAAGCGACGGCGGCAACGGCCCTCCACTTT.

The chain uses TRBV2 and TRBJ1-1; D possibly corresponds to TRBD1 (5 bases). Trimming took 6 bases from V and 0 from J, leaving 11 bases between them. Germline V lookup: CDR1 SNHLY, CDR2 FYNNEI. The length of the CDR3 is 14 residues. The chain's CDR3 is CASRTDLLNTEAFF. DNA of the CDR3: TGTGCCAGCAGGACAGACCTTTTGAACACTGAAGCTTTCTTT.

The gene calls are TRBV27 and TRBJ1-1; no firm D call. Looked up from germline, CDR1 is MNHEY and CDR2 is SMNVEV (reference sequence). Trimming removed 0 bases at V and 2 bases at J, with 13 bases between. This CDR3 is built from 16 residues. In DNA form, the CDR3 reads TGTGCCAGCAGTTTATCCATCCAACAATCTAACACTGAAGCTTTCTTT. Its protein is CASSLSIQQSNTEAFF.

This clone was seen more than once but under ten times. V and J are TRBV7-9 and TRBJ1-1; tentative D call: TRBD1 (6 bases). CDR3 length: 14 residues. The germline V and J ends were trimmed by 2 bases and 4 bases, with 11 bases remaining between them. Per germline, CDR1 SEHNR and CDR2 FQNEAQ (reference sequence). CDR3 nucleotide sequence: TGTGCCAGCAGCTTACCCAGGGGCGGCACTGAAGCTTTCTTT. It translates to CASSLPRGGTEAFF.

The J gene is TRBJ2-3, the V gene TRBV7-2; no reliable D call. Per the germline V gene, CDR1 is SGHTA and CDR2 is FQGNSA. CDR3 length: 14 residues. Trimming cost V 1 base and J 0 bases, with 5 bases left between them. CDR3 loop: CASSLGASTDTQYF. The CDR3 DNA follows: TGTGCCAGCAGCTTAGGGGCCAGCACAGATACGCAGTATTTT. The full variable domain, rest sourced from reference TRBV7-2 and TRBJ2-3, is GAGVSQSPSNKVTEKGKDVELRCDPISGHTALYWYRQSLGQGLEFLIYFQGNSAPDKSGLPSDRFSAERTGGSVSTLTIQRTQQEDSAVYLCASSLGASTDTQYFGPGTRLTVL.

The V call is TRBV27, the J call TRBJ1-2; D perhaps matches TRBD1 (6 bases). V shed 2 bases and J shed 3 bases, with 10 bases lying between them. Germline V gives CDR1 MNHEY, CDR2 SMNVEV (reference sequence). The CDR3 spans 14 residues. In DNA form, the CDR3 reads TGTGCCAGCAGTTTACTGCGGACAGACTATGGCTACACCTTC. It codes for CASSLLRTDYGYTF.

The chain joins TRBV5-6 to TRBJ2-6; 9 bases fit TRBD1. CDR3 size: 19 residues. V was pared by 0 bases and J by 0 bases, with 7 bases of the junction left unmatched. In germline, CDR1 is SGHDT, CDR2 YYEEEE. The CDR3 sequence is CASSLGTGVGVSGANVLTF. As DNA, the CDR3 is TGTGCCAGCAGCTTGGGGACAGGGGTAGGAGTCTCTGGGGCCAACGTCCTGACTTTC.

This chain connects TRBV6-5 to TRBJ1-1; D gene unclear. Germline CDR1 is MNHEY and CDR2 is SVGAGI. This CDR3 spans 15 amino acids. Trimming left V 0 bases short and J 0 bases short, with 8 bases between. In DNA, the CDR3 is TGTGCCAGCAGTTACTCGGCTCACATGAACACTGAAGCTTTCTTT. It encodes CASSYSAHMNTEAFF.

This clone showed up just a few times. The chain employs TRBV19 and TRBJ2-7, with unresolved D. CDR3 size: 16 residues. Between the trimmed V and J ends, which lost 9 bases and 0 bases, there was a span of 21 bases. The germline V gene has CDR1 LNHDA and CDR2 SQIVND (reference sequence). The CDR3: CARQPEGAIPSYEQYF. The CDR3 region has the DNA TGTGCCAGACAACCGGAAGGAGCTATCCCCTCCTACGAGCAGTACTTC.

The chain recombines TRBV4-2 with TRBJ2-1, with 13 positions matching TRBD2. Per germline, CDR1 LGHNA and CDR2 YNFKEQ. The CDR3 contains 17 residues. V gave up 0 bases and J gave up 6 bases; unmatched junction bases: 5. CDR3 residues: CASSQETGTSGVNEQFF. Written as DNA, the CDR3 is TGTGCCAGCAGCCAAGAGACCGGGACTAGCGGGGTCAATGAGCAGTTCTTC.

The chain is built from TRBV7-2 and TRBJ2-7, with D possibly being TRBD2 (6 bases). CDR1 is SGHTA, CDR2 FQGNSA, per germline. The CDR3 extends over 15 amino acids. V was cut by 0 bases and J by 1 base, with 10 bases left in between. The CDR3 region is CASSLAVGTSYEQYF. Here the CDR3 DNA reads TGTGCCAGCAGCTTAGCAGTGGGGACTTCCTACGAGCAGTACTTC.